Below, 9 T cell receptor beta chains from the same sample are listed, as sequenced in a study of cytomegalovirus exposure and HLA in healthy donors. The PCR ran on 60 Vbeta and 13 Jbeta primers. The method was immunoSEQ multiplex PCR; TCRdb's version includes in-frame clones alone and lacks a portion of them. This sample has around 91,000 clones, with 64% found just once. Sample: PBMCs. These receptor sequences come from a man in his sixties in good health and CMV-seronegative.

This clone was recorded a few times. This chain uses TRBV10-1 with TRBJ2-2; 8 nucleotides line up with TRBD2. The CDR3 is made up of 13 amino acids. Germline V CDR1 and CDR2: WNHNN, SYGVQD (reference sequence). V lost 6 bases to trimming and J lost 7 bases; unmatched junction nucleotides: 4. CDR3 DNA: TGCGCCAGCAGGTCGGGAGGGCGCGGGGAGCTGTTTTTT. It specifies CASRSGGRGELFF.

The chain links TRBV4-2 to TRBJ2-5, with 9 bases aligning to TRBD1. This CDR3 has 15 amino acids. V lost 1 base and J lost 5; bases outside the gene matches: 5. Germline lookup yields CDR1 LGHNA and CDR2 YNFKEQ. In DNA, the CDR3 is TGTGCCAGCAGCCAAGGGGGACAGGGAGGGGAGACCCAGTACTTC. It is translated as CASSQGGQGGETQYF.

This clone was recorded only once. The chain combines TRBV2 with TRBJ1-5, with D perhaps matching TRBD1 (6 bases). The V gene lost 3 bases and the J gene lost 3 bases, with 12 bases spanning the gap. Germline CDR1 is SNHLY and CDR2 is FYNNEI. The CDR3 covers 15 residues. The DNA for the CDR3 is TGTGCCAGCAGTGAGGAGGGGGGGGTCAATCAGCCCCAGCATTTT. Translation gives CASSEEGGVNQPQHF.

This chain joins TRBV7-2 and TRBJ1-2, with a possible D match to TRBD1 (5 bases). Trimming removed 5 bases at V and 0 bases at J, with 10 bases between. Germline CDR1 and CDR2: SGHTA and FQGNSA. The CDR3 has 14 amino acids. DNA of the CDR3: TGTGCCAGCAGCGCCGACAGCTCTAACTATGGCTACACCTTC. Translated: CASSADSSNYGYTF. The entire variable domain, with the rest obtained from reference TRBV7-2 and TRBJ1-2, is as follows: GAGVSQSPSNKVTEKGKDVELRCDPISGHTALYWYRQSLGQGLEFLIYFQGNSAPDKSGLPSDRFSAERTGGSVSTLTIQRTQQEDSAVYLCASSADSSNYGYTFGSGTRLTVV.

The genes are TRBV7-9 and TRBJ2-5; D is perhaps TRBD2 (6 bases). Trimming took 1 base from V and 3 from J, leaving 12 bases between them. Per the germline V gene, CDR1 is SEHNR and CDR2 is FQNEAQ (reference sequence). The CDR3 is 15 residues long. This CDR3 reads CASSLDLGEEETQYF. CDR3 nucleotide sequence: TGTGCCAGCAGCTTAGATTTGGGGGAGGAAGAGACCCAGTACTTC.

This chain links TRBV6-5 with TRBJ2-7, with TRBD1 identical over 7 bases. Per germline, CDR1 MNHEY and CDR2 SVGAGI. CDR3 size: 14 residues. V lost 6 bases to trimming and J lost 4 bases; unmatched junction nucleotides: 9. CDR3 amino acids: CASSRQGRTYEQYF. The CDR3, as DNA: TGTGCCAGCAGCAGACAGGGACGAACGTACGAGCAGTACTTC.

The chain links TRBV5-1 to TRBJ2-2; 9 positions match TRBD2. The CDR3 is 17 amino acids. V trimming: 4 bases; J trimming: 8 bases; junction bases outside the gene matches: 15. The germline V gene has CDR1 SGHRS and CDR2 YFSETQ. Here the CDR3 reads CASSVESLAGRAGELFF. CDR3 in DNA: TGCGCCAGCAGCGTGGAGTCCCTAGCGGGAAGGGCGGGGGAGCTGTTTTTT.

This clone has more than one count but fewer than ten. The J gene is TRBJ2-5, the V gene TRBV10-3; 8 nucleotides align to TRBD2. The CDR3 covers 14 residues. CDR1 is ENHRY and CDR2 is SYGVKD in the germline V gene. After removal of 4 bases from V and 1 base from J, the junction contained 2 bases not matched to a gene. The CDR3 sequence: CAISATSAQETQYF. Written as DNA, the CDR3 is TGTGCCATCAGTGCGACTAGCGCCCAAGAGACCCAGTACTTC.

This clone has only one observation. CDR3 coding DNA: TGTGCCAGCAGTCCGACTCACACAGATACGCAGTATTTT. This codes for CASSPTHTDTQYF. The rearrangement joins TRBV7-3 to TRBJ2-3, with D unclear. CDR1 and CDR2 from the germline V gene are SGHTA and FQGTGA. Trimming took off 6 bases at V and 2 bases at J, with 9 bases between the two ends. The CDR3 spans 13 residues.